These 3 T cell receptor beta chains originate from one sample sequenced in a study of shared clonotypes between healthy human individuals. Sequencing used immunoSEQ multiplex PCR; TCRdb keeps in-frame clones, though not all of them. The sample carries a few hundred thousand clones, 70% to 80% recorded once. The sequencing input was PBMCs. These receptors all stem from a woman between 35 and 50 years old in good health. Some clones in this sample may be carry-over from other donors' samples.

This clone has only one observation. Given a much more abundant clone one base away, this may be a read error. The conserved final phenylalanine or tryptophan is absent from the CDR3, which likely points to a read error. The chain employs TRBV5-1 and TRBJ1-2; TRBD1 matches 9 bases. V lost 3 bases, J lost 3 bases, and 6 bases stayed unmatched. This CDR3 is 15 amino acids long. Looked up from germline, CDR1 is SGHRS and CDR2 is YFSETQ. The chain's CDR3 is CASSSGQGMDYGYTL. The CDR3 DNA reads as TGCGCCAGCAGCTCCGGACAGGGGATGGACTATGGCTACACCCTC.

The chain employs TRBV10-3 and TRBJ1-1, with D uncertain. The V and J ends lost 9 bases and 0 bases respectively, with 11 bases between them. Per germline, CDR1 ENHRY and CDR2 SYGVKD. The CDR3 consists of 13 residues. The CDR3 DNA reads TGTGCCATAAGGATCTGGGTGAACACTGAAGCTTTCTTT. This sequence encodes CAIRIWVNTEAFF.

CDR3 DNA: TGTGCCAGTAGTCCACCGGGACAGGGGTATGAAAAACTGTTTTTT. It translates to CASSPPGQGYEKLFF. V usage is TRBV19 and J usage is TRBJ1-4, with 10 bases matching TRBD1. In germline, CDR1 is LNHDA, CDR2 SQIVND (reference sequence). The trim removed 5 bases at V and 6 bases at J, leaving 6 bases unmatched. This CDR3 has 15 amino acids.